The clone carrying this T cell receptor (beta chain) was detected only once. Its cognate antigen is unknown. The data derive from a study of cytomegalovirus exposure and HLA in healthy donors. Study-wide findings and caveats: With further analysis later on, most CMV-associated TCR beta chains appeared HLA-restricted. Solely CMV serostatus was available to characterize immune exposure. Differences between HLA loci emerged in a later analysis of TCR association rates, with DRB1 most and HLA-C fewest. Most TCR beta V segments were productive about 87% or about 30% of the time in an earlier analysis.

13 Jbeta primers and 60 Vbeta primers were used for the PCR. Sequencing used immunoSEQ multiplex PCR; TCRdb keeps in-frame clones, though not all of them. In the table there are about 120,000 clones, around 81% of which are singletons. The CDR3 is 18 amino acids. Germline V gene sequence: CDR1 SEHNR, CDR2 FQNEAQ (reference sequence). Trimming removed 2 bases from V and 0 bases from J, with 17 bases in between. The clonotype comes from a woman aged 40 to 50 in good health and CMV-seronegative. This rearrangement joins TRBV7-9 to TRBJ2-1; the D is unclear. Sequences were obtained from PBMCs. CDR3 in amino acids: CASSLRVGPTLSYNEQFF. As DNA, the CDR3 is TGTGCCAGCAGCTTACGGGTCGGTCCGACCCTCTCCTACAATGAGCAGTTCTTC.